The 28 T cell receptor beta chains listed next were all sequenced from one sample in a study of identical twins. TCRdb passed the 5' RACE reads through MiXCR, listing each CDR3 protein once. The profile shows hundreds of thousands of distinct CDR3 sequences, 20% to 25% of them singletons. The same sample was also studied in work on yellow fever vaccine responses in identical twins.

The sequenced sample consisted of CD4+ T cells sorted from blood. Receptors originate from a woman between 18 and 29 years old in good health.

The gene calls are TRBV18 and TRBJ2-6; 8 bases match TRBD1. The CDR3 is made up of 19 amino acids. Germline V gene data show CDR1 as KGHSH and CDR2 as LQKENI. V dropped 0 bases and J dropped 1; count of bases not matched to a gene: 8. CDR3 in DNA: TGTGCCAGCTCACCACCCCCGGGACAGGCGTCATCTGGGGCCAACGTCCTGACTTTC. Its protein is CASSPPPGQASSGANVLTF.

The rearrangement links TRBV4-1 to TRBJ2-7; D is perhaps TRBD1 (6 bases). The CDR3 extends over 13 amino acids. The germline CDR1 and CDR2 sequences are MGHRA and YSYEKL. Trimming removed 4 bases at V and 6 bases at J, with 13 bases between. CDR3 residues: CASSLGQWGEQYF. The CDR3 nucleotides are TGCGCCAGCAGCCTAGGACAGTGGGGCGAGCAGTACTTC.

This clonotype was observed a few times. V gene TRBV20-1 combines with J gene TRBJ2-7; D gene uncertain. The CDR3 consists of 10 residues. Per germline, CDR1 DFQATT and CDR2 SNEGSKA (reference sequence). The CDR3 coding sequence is TGCAGCCCCAATCGATACGAGCAGTACGTC. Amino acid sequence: CSPNRYEQYV.

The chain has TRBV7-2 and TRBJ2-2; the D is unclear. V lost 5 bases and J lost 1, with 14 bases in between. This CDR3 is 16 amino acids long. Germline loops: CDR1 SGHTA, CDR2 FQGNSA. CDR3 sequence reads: CASSISRTVNTGELFF. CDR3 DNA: TGTGCCAGCAGCATCTCAAGGACGGTGAACACCGGGGAGCTGTTTTTT. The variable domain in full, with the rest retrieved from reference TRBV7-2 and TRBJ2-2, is GAGVSQSPSNKVTEKGKDVELRCDPISGHTALYWYRQSLGQGLEFLIYFQGNSAPDKSGLPSDRFSAERTGGSVSTLTIQRTQQEDSAVYLCASSISRTVNTGELFFGEGSRLTVL.

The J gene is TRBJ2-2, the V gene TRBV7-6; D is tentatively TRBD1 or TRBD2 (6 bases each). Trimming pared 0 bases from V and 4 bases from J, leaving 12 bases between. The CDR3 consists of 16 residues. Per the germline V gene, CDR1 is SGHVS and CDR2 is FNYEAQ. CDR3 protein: CASSLAGGLGTGELFF. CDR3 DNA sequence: TGTGCCAGCAGCTTAGCTGGGGGGCTGGGCACCGGGGAGCTGTTTTTT.

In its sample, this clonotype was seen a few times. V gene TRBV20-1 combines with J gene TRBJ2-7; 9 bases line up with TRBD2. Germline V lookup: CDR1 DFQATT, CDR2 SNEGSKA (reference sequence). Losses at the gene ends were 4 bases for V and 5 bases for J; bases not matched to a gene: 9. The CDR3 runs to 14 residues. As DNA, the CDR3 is TGCAGTGCTATGGGTAGCGGGAGTTTTAACGAGCAGTACTTC. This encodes CSAMGSGSFNEQYF.

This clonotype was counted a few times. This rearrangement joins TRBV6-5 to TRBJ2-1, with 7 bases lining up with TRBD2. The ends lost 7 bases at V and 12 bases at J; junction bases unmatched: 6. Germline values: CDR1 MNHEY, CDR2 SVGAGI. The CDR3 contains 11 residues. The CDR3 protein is CASTGGMAQFF. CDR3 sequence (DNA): TGTGCCAGCACGGGGGGTATGGCGCAGTTCTTC.

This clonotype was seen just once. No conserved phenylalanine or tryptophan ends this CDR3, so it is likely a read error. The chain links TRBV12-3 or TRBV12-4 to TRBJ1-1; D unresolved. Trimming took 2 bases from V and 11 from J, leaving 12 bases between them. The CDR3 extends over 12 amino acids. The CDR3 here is CASSLFGVGAFL. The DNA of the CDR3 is TGTGCCAGCAGTTTATTTGGGGTGGGGGCTTTCCTT.

CDR3 residues: CASSLGLAGLSEQFF. In nucleotides, the CDR3 is TGCGCCAGCAGCCTGGGACTAGCGGGACTCAGTGAGCAGTTCTTC. This sequence joins TRBV5-1 and TRBJ2-1; 13 bases are shared with TRBD2. Germline CDR1 and CDR2: SGHRS and YFSETQ. CDR3 size: 15 residues. V lost 4 bases to trimming and J lost 9 bases; unmatched junction nucleotides: 7. Drawing the rest from reference TRBV5-1 and TRBJ2-1, the complete variable domain is KAGVTQTPRYLIKTRGQQVTLSCSPISGHRSVSWYQQTPGQGLQFLFEYFSETQRNKGNFPGRFSGRQFSNSRSEMNVSTLELGDSALYLCASSLGLAGLSEQFFGPGTRLTVL.

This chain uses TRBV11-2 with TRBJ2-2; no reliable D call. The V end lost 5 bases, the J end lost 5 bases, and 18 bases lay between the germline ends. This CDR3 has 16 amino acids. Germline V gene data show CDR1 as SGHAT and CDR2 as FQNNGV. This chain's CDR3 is CASSPTNSALTGELFF. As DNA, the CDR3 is TGTGCCAGCAGCCCAACCAACAGCGCTCTAACCGGGGAGCTGTTTTTT.

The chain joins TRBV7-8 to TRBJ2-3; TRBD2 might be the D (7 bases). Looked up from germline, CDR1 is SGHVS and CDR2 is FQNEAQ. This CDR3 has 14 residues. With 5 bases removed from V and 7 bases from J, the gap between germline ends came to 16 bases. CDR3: CASSGGGGSYTQYF. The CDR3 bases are TGTGCCAGCAGCGGGGGGGGCGGATCGTATACGCAGTATTTT.

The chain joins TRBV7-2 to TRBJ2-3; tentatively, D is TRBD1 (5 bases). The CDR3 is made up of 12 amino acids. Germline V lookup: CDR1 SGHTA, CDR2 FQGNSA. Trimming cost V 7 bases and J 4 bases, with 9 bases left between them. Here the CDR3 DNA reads TGTGCCAGCATCAACAGGCCAGATACGCAGTATTTT. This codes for CASINRPDTQYF.

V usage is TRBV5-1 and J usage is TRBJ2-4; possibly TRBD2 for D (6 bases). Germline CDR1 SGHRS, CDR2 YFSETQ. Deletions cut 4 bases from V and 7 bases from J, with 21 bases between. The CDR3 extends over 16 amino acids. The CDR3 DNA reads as TGCGCCAGCAGCATCGGGGGAGTTGGAGGCGGGAACATTCAGTACTTC. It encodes CASSIGGVGGGNIQYF.

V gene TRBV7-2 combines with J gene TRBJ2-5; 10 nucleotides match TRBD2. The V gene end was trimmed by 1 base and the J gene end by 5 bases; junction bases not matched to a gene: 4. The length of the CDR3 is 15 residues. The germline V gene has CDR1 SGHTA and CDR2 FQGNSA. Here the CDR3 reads CASSLERGGRETQYF. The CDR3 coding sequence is TGTGCCAGCAGCTTAGAGCGGGGGGGCCGCGAGACCCAGTACTTC.

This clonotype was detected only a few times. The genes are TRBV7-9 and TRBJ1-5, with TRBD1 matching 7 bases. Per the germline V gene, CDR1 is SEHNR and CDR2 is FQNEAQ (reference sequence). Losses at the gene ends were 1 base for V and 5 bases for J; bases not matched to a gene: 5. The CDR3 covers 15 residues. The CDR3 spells CASSLGTGVDQPQHF. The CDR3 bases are TGTGCCAGCAGCTTAGGTACAGGGGTCGATCAGCCCCAGCATTTT.

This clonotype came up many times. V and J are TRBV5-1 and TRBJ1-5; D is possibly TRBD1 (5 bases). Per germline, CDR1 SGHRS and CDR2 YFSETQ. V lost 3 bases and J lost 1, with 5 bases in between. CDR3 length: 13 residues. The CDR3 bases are TGCGCCAGCAGCTGGGACAGCAATCAGCCCCAGCATTTT. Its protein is CASSWDSNQPQHF.

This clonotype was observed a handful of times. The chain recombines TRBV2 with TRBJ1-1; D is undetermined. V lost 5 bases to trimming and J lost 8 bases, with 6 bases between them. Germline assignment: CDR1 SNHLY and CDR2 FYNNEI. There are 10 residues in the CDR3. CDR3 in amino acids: CASSYREAFF. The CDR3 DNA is TGTGCCAGCAGTTACAGAGAAGCTTTCTTT.

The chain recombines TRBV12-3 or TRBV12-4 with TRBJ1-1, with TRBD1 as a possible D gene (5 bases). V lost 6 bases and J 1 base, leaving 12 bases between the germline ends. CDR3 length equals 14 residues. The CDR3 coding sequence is TGTGCCAGCAGCGCGCGTGGGGGGAACACTGAAGCTTTCTTT. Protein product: CASSARGGNTEAFF.

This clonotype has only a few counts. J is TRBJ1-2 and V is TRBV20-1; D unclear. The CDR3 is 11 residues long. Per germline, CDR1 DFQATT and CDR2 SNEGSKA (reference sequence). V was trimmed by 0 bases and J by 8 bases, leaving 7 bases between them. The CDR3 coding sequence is TGCAGTGCTAGAGAGGGAGGGGGCTACACCTTC. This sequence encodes CSAREGGGYTF.

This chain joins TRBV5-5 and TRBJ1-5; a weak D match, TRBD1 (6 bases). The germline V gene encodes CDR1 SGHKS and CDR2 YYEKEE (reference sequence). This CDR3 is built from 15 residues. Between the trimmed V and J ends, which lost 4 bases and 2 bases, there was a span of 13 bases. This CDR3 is CASSRQAVGNQPQHF. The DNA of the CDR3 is TGTGCCAGCAGCCGACAGGCCGTGGGCAATCAGCCCCAGCATTTT.

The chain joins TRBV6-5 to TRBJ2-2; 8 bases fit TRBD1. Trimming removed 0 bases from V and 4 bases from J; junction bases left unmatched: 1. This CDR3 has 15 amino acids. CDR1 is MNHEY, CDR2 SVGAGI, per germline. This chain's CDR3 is CASSYSTGVTGELFF. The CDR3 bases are TGTGCCAGCAGTTACTCGACAGGGGTCACCGGGGAGCTGTTTTTT.

Here the CDR3 reads CASSPKESYGYTF. The CDR3, as DNA: TGTGCCAGCAGCCCCAAGGAGTCTTATGGCTACACCTTC. V is TRBV21-1 and J is TRBJ1-2. TRBV21-1 is described as a pseudogene. The CDR3 length is 13 residues.

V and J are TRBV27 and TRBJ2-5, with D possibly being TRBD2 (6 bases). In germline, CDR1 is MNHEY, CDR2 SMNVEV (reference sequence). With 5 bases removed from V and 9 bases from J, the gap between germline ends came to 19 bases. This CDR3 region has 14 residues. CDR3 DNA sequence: TGTGCCAGCAGTCGGAGGGAGCCCCCATTGTCCCAGTACTTC. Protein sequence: CASSRREPPLSQYF.

CDR3 nucleotides: TGCGCCAGCAGCTTGGGGACAGGGCAGAACAATGAGCAGTTCTTC. The encoded protein is CASSLGTGQNNEQFF. V gene TRBV5-1 combines with J gene TRBJ2-1; 8 bases line up with TRBD1. The germline gives CDR1 SGHRS, CDR2 YFSETQ. V was clipped by 0 bases and J by 5 bases; unmatched bases: 4. CDR3 length: 15 residues. The full variable domain, completed using reference TRBV5-1 and TRBJ2-1, is KAGVTQTPRYLIKTRGQQVTLSCSPISGHRSVSWYQQTPGQGLQFLFEYFSETQRNKGNFPGRFSGRQFSNSRSEMNVSTLELGDSALYLCASSLGTGQNNEQFFGPGTRLTVL.

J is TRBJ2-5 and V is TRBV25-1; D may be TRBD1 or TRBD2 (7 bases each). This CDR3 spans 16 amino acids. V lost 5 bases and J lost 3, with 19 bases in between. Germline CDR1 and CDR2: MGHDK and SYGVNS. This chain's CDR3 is CASSKSGGTGEETQYF. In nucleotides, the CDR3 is TGTGCCAGCAGTAAATCGGGGGGAACAGGGGAAGAGACCCAGTACTTC.

The DNA of the CDR3 is TGCAGTGCTAGAAAGACAGGGGGTGGAACCACCGGGGAGCTGTTTTTT. Translation: CSARKTGGGTTGELFF. V gene TRBV20-1 combines with J gene TRBJ2-2; 9 nucleotides align to TRBD1. V trimming: 2 bases; J trimming: 4 bases; junction bases outside the gene matches: 8. Germline assignment: CDR1 DFQATT and CDR2 SNEGSKA (reference sequence). CDR3 size: 16 residues.

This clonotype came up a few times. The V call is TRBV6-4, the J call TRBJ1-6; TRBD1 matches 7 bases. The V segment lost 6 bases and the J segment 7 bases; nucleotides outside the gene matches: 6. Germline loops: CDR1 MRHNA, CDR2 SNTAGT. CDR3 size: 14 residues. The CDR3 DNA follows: TGTGCCAGCAGCCCACAGGGGACGAATTCACCCCTCCACTTT. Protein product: CASSPQGTNSPLHF.

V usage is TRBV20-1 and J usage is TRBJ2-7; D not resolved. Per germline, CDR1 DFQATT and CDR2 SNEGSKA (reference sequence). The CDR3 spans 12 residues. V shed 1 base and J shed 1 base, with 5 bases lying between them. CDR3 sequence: CSARATSYEQYF. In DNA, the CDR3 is TGCAGTGCTAGAGCTACTTCCTACGAGCAGTACTTC.